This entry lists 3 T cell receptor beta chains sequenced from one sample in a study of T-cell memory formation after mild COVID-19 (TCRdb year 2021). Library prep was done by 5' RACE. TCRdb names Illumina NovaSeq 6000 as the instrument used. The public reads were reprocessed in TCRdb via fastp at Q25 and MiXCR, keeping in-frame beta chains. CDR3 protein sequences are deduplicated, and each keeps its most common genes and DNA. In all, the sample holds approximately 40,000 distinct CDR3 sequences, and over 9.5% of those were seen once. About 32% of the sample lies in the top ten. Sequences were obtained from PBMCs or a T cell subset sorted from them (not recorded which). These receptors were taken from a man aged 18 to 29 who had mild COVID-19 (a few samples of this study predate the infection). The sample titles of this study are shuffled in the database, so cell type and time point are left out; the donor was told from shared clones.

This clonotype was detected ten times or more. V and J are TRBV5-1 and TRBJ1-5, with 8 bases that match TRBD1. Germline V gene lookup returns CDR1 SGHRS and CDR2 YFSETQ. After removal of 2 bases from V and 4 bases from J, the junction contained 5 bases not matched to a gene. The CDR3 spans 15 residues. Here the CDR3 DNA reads TGCGCCAGCAGCTTACAGGGGGGGGGTAATCAGCCCCAGCATTTT. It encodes CASSLQGGGNQPQHF.

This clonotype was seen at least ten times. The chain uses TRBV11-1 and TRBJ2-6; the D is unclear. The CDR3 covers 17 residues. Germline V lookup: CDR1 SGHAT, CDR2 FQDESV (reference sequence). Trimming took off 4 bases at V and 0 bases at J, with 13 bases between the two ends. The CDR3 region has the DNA TGTGCCAGCAGCTCCTTCCAGTACGGCTCTGGGGCCAACGTCCTGACTTTC. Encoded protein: CASSSFQYGSGANVLTF.

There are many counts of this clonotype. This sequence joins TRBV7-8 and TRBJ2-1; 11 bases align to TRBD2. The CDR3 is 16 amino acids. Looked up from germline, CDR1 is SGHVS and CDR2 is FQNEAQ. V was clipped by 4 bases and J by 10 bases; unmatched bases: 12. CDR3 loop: CASSSLTSGGPQEQFF. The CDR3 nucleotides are TGTGCCAGCAGCTCACTTACTAGCGGGGGTCCCCAGGAGCAGTTCTTC.